This TCR beta chain stems from a study of early T cells in non-severe SARS-CoV-2 infection. Looking at the study overall: Bulk RNA taken from unsorted whole blood was sequenced, leaving chains unpaired.

As part of library construction, unique molecular identifiers were attached to individual cDNA molecules. TCRdb recomputed calls from the 5' RACE reads with MiXCR, one row per CDR3 protein. The table includes just under 65,000 distinct CDR3 sequences, roughly 5.7% detected once. After removal of 4 bases from V and 2 bases from J, the junction contained 13 bases not matched to a gene. The CDR3 consists of 17 residues. In germline, CDR1 is SGHVS, CDR2 FQNEAQ. The study's findings and limits: In VDJdb matching, anti-spike CD8 responses were favored while private and CD4 specificities went missing.

As to this clonotype: Its antigen is not known. A much larger clone differs from this one at a single base, so this may be a read error.

The chain recombines TRBV7-8 with TRBJ2-7; 8 bases are shared with TRBD2. The receptor's source is an adult who was a healthcare worker with PCR-confirmed SARS-CoV-2 infection or an uninfected control (not recorded which). Sequences were derived from whole blood, sampled at baseline. This CDR3 reads CASSSSLAGMWTYEQYF. For the CDR3, the DNA is TGTGCCAGCAGCTCATCCTTAGCGGGAATGTGGACCTACGAGCAGTACTTC.